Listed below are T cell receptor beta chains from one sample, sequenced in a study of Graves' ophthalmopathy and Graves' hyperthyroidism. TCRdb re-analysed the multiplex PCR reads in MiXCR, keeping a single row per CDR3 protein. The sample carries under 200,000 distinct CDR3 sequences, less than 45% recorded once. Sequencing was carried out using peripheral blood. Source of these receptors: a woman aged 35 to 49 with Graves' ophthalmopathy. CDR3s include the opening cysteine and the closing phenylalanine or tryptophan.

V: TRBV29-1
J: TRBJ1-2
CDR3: CSVEGTGGYTF

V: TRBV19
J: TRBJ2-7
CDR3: CASSAGLDSYEQYF

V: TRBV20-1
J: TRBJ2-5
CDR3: CSASWGTGETQYF

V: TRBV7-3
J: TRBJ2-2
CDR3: CASSEIQGGRELFF

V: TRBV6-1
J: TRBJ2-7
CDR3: CASSVMWVDEQYF

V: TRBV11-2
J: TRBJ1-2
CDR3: CASSRDIEGGNYGYTF

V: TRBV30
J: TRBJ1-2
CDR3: CAWGESYGYTF

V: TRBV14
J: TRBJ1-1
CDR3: CASSLLGVNTEAFF

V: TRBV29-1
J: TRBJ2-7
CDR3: CSVGVRRYEQYF

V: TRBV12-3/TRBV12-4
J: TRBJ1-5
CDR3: CASSLDRPQPQHF

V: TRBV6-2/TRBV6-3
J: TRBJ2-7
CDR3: CASQAGLSSPRYEQYF

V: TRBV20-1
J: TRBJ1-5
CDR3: CSASYSNQPQHF

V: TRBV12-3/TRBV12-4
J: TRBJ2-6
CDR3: CASSFRLAGFSGANVLTF

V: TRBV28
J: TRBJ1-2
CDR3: CACRYSLGTGVGYTF

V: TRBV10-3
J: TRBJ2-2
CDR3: CAISVWDRGLTGELFF

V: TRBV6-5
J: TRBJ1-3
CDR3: CASVPEPGSGNTIYF

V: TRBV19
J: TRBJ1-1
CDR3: CASRYGSNTEAFF

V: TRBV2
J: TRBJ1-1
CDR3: CASSPDYVNTEAFF

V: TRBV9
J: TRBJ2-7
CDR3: CASNRGGSYEQYF

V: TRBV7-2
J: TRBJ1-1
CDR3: CASSSGAEAFF

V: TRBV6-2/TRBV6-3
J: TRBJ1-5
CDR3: CASSYSGGIRGNQPQHF

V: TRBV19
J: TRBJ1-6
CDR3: CASSIEVINSPLHF

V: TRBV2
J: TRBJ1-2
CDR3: CASNLGVGYTF

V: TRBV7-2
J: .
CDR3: CASSLADRGGETQYF

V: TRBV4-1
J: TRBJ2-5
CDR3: CASSHFGWYQETQYF

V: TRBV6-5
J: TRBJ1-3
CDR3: CASSPNPGGNTIYF

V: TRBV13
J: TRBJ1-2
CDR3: CASSVGRVYGYTF

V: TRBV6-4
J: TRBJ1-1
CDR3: CASSDARTEYMNTEAFF

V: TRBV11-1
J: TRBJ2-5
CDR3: CASTTQGSTETQYF

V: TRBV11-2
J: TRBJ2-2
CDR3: CASSYGLAQNTGELFF

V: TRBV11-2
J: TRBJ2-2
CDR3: CASSPGQGVAGELFF

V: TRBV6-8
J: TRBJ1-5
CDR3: CATNQPQHF

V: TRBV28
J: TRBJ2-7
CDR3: CASNRPTLAGDEQYF

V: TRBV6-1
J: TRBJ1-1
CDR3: CASSRTDGTEAFF

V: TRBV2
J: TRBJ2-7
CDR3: CASRDGSYYEQYF

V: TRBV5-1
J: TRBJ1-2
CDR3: CASSTRQGGYGYTF

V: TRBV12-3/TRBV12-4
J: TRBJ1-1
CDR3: CASIYERTGPNTEAFF

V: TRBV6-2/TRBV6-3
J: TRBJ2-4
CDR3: CASSYPPGGGPRTLAKNIQYF

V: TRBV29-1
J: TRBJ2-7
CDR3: CSVPGQGHFEQYF

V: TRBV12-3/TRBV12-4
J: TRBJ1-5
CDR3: CASRPNRGGQPQHF

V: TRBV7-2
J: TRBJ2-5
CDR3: CASSSAPGFQETQYF

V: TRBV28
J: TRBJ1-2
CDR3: CASSFPNNYGYTF

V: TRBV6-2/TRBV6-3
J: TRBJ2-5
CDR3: CASSGLASGKETQYF

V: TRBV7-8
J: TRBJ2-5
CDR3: CASSLVGFVSKETQYF

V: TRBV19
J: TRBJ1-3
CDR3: CASFPSGQNLNTIYF

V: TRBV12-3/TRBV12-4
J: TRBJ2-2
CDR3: CASSLVVRGPNTGELFF

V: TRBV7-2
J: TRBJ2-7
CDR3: CASSLGQGTTYEQYF